One sample yielded the 12 T cell receptor beta chains listed below, sequenced in a study of vaccination and CD4 T cells after COVID-19. Cultured CD4+ T-cell DNA underwent Oncomine TCR Beta short-read sequencing. TCRdb re-derived calls from the PCR reads in MiXCR, one entry per CDR3 protein. The sample has under 8,000 distinct CDR3 sequences; under 65% are singletons. For these TCRs, the target antigens are not known. Treatment reported: approximately 10-day PBMC culture with coronavirus spike peptide pools or control peptides (ViraFEST assay). Samples of CD4+ T cells were obtained from the unexposed donor before the COVID-19 pandemic (2011-2018). Sequencing was done on a sample of CD4+ T cells from blood, cultured in vitro. The origin of the receptors is a human donor in good health.

This chain uses TRBV7-2 with TRBJ1-2, with D perhaps matching TRBD1 (6 bases). Germline V CDR1 and CDR2: SGHTA, FQGNSA. CDR3 length: 14 residues. The V and J ends lost 1 base and 8 bases respectively, with 14 bases between them. CDR3 residues: CASSLVTGNDGYTF. The CDR3 DNA reads as TGTGCCAGCAGCTTAGTAACAGGGAACGACGGCTACACCTTC.

The table lists this clonotype with a few counts. V and J are TRBV27 and TRBJ1-2; TRBD1 might be the D (5 bases). This CDR3 has 13 residues. CDR1 and CDR2 from the germline V gene are MNHEY and SMNVEV (reference sequence). With 6 bases removed from V and 2 bases from J, the gap between germline ends came to 10 bases. The CDR3 DNA is TGTGCCAGCAGCTTTGCAGGGAACTATGGCTACACCTTC. It codes for CASSFAGNYGYTF.

The V and J genes are TRBV7-6 and TRBJ2-7; 7 bases align to TRBD2. With V trimmed by 0 bases and J by 0 bases, 8 bases remained unmatched. CDR3 size: 17 residues. Looked up from germline, CDR1 is SGHVS and CDR2 is FNYEAQ. The CDR3 region has the DNA TGTGCCAGCAGCTTAGCGGGGAGCGGGGCGAACTCCTACGAGCAGTACTTC. Its translation is CASSLAGSGANSYEQYF.

The J gene is TRBJ1-6, the V gene TRBV5-1, with 8 bases lining up with TRBD1. Germline CDR1 and CDR2: SGHRS and YFSETQ. The CDR3 covers 15 residues. Unmatched junction bases numbered 6, after V lost 4 bases and J lost 6 bases. CDR3 coding DNA: TGCGCCAGCAGCGCTCGACAGGGGCTTAATTCACCCCTCCACTTT. Its protein product is CASSARQGLNSPLHF.

This clonotype was detected a few times. The chain employs TRBV19 and TRBJ1-2; the D gene is possibly TRBD1 (6 bases). V lost 3 bases, J lost 7 bases, and 15 bases lay in between. Germline V gene sequence: CDR1 LNHDA, CDR2 SQIVND (reference sequence). The CDR3 has 14 amino acids. CDR3 sequence reads: CASSIPSTGVGYTF. CDR3 coding DNA: TGTGCCAGTAGTATCCCCTCGACAGGTGTTGGCTACACCTTC.

There are a few counts of this clonotype. V usage is TRBV7-8 and J usage is TRBJ1-2; no clear D. Trimming stripped 5 bases from V and 4 bases from J, with 14 bases between. The CDR3 covers 14 residues. CDR1 and CDR2 from the germline V gene are SGHVS and FQNEAQ. CDR3 nucleotides: TGTGCCAGCAGCCGTCGGGCGGAGGGCTATGGCTACACCTTC. Translated: CASSRRAEGYGYTF.

This clonotype was found a few times. The rearrangement uses TRBV20-1 and TRBJ1-5; 11 bases are a match to TRBD1. V shed 6 bases, J shed 4 bases, and the junction held 8 bases outside the gene matches. Germline CDR1 is DFQATT and CDR2 is SNEGSKA (reference sequence). The CDR3 consists of 15 residues. The CDR3, as DNA: TGCAGTGCCATGACCGGGACAGGGGGGAATCAGCCCCAGCATTTT. As protein: CSAMTGTGGNQPQHF.

The V and J genes are TRBV10-3 and TRBJ1-2, with D perhaps TRBD1 (5 bases). Trimming removed 0 bases from V and 2 bases from J, with 7 bases in between. CDR3 size: 14 residues. Looked up from germline, CDR1 is ENHRY and CDR2 is SYGVKD. CDR3 loop: CAISESGENYGYTF. In nucleotides, the CDR3 is TGTGCCATCAGTGAGTCGGGGGAAAACTATGGCTACACCTTC.

V is TRBV12-3 or TRBV12-4 and J is TRBJ1-5; TRBD1 is a possible D gene (5 bases). V lost 4 bases, J lost 2 bases, and 15 bases lay in between. CDR3 length: 16 residues. The CDR3 DNA sequence: TGTGCCAGCAGTTACGGGACCCCACAGCGCAATCAGCCCCAGCATTTT. It specifies CASSYGTPQRNQPQHF.

The chain combines TRBV9 with TRBJ2-1; 8 bases align to TRBD1. Germline CDR1 reads SGDLS; CDR2 reads YYNGEE. The junction had 6 bases not matched to a gene; V was cut back by 0 bases and J by 10 bases. The CDR3 spans 14 residues. CDR3: CASSVVSGGDEQFF. CDR3 nucleotide sequence: TGTGCCAGCAGCGTAGTCTCAGGGGGCGACGAGCAGTTCTTC.

The chain combines TRBV6-1 with TRBJ2-1; TRBD2 might be the D (6 bases). In germline, CDR1 is MNHNS, CDR2 SASEGT. V was trimmed by 5 bases and J by 1 base, leaving 9 bases between them. This CDR3 is built from 14 residues. The chain's CDR3 is CASSTGLSYNEQFF. Here the CDR3 DNA reads TGTGCCAGCAGTACGGGACTTTCCTACAATGAGCAGTTCTTC.

The rearrangement uses TRBV6-4 and TRBJ2-3, with 9 bases fitting TRBD1. This CDR3 region has 16 residues. Per germline, CDR1 MRHNA and CDR2 SNTAGT. The V and J ends lost 0 bases and 0 bases, in that order; junction bases with no gene match: 1. CDR3 nucleotides: TGTGCCAGCAGTGACTCGGGGACAGGGAGCACAGATACGCAGTATTTT. Its protein is CASSDSGTGSTDTQYF.